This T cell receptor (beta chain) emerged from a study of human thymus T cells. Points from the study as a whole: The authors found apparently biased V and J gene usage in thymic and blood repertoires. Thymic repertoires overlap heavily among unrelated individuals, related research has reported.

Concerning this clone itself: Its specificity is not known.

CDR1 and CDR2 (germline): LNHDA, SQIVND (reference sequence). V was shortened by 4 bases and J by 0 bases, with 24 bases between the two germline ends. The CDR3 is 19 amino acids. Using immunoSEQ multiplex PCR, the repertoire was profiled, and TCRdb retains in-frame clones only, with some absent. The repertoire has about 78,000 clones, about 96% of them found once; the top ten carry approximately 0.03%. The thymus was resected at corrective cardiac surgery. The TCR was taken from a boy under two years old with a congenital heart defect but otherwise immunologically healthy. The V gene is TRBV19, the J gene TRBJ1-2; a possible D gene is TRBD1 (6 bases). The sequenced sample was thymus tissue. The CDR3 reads CASSTINHRDRSPNYGYTF. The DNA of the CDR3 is TGTGCCAGTAGTACGATCAATCACAGGGACCGGTCCCCTAACTATGGCTACACCTTC.